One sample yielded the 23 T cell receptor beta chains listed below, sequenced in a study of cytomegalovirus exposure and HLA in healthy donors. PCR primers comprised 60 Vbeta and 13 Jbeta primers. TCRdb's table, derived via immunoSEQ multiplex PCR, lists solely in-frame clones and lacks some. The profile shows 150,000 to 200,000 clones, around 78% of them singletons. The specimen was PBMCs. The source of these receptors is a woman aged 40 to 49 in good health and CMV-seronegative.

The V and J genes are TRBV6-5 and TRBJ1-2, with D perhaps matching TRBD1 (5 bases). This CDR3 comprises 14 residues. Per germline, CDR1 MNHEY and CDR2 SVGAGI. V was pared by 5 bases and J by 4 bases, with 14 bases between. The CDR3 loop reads CASSKIDRTYGYTF. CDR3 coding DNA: TGTGCCAGCAGTAAAATCGACAGAACCTATGGCTACACCTTC.

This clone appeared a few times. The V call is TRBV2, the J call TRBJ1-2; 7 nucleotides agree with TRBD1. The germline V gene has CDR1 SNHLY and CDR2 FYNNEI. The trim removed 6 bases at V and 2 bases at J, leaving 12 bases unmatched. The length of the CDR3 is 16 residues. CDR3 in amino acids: CASRPLPGQLNYGYTF. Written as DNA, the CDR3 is TGTGCCAGCAGACCCCTCCCGGGACAGTTAAACTATGGCTACACCTTC.

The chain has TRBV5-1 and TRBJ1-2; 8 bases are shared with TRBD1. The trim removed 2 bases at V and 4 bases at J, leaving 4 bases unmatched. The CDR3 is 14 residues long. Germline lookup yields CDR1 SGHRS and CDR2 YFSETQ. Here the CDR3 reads CASSLLTGVYGYTF. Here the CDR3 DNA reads TGCGCCAGCAGCTTACTGACAGGGGTCTATGGCTACACCTTC. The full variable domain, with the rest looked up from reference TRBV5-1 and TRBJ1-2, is KAGVTQTPRYLIKTRGQQVTLSCSPISGHRSVSWYQQTPGQGLQFLFEYFSETQRNKGNFPGRFSGRQFSNSRSEMNVSTLELGDSALYLCASSLLTGVYGYTFGSGTRLTVV.

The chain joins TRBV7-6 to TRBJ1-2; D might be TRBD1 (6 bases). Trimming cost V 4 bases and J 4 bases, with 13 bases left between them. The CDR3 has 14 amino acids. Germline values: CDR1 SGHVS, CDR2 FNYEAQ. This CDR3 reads CASSSGQSRYGYTF. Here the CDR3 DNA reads TGTGCCAGCAGCTCGGGACAAAGCCGCTATGGCTACACCTTC.

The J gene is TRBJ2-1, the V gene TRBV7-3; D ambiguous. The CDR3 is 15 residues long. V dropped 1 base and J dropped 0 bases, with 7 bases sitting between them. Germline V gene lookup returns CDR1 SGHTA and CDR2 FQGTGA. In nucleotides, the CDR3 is TGTGCCAGCAGCTTAAGCCTACCCTCCTACAATGAGCAGTTCTTC. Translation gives CASSLSLPSYNEQFF.

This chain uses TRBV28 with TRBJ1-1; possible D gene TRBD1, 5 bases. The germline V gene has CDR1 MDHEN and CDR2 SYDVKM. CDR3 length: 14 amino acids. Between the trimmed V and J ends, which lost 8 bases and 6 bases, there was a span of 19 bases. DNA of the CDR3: TGTGCCAGCCACGTCGCAACGGGGGAACCTGAAGCTTTCTTT. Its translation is CASHVATGEPEAFF.

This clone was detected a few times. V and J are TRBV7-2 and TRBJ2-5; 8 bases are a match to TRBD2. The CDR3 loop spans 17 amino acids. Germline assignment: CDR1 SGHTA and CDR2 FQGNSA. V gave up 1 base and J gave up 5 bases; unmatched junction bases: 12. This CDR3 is CASSLVRGGKRWETQYF. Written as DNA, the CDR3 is TGTGCCAGCAGCTTAGTTCGGGGGGGCAAGAGGTGGGAGACCCAGTACTTC.

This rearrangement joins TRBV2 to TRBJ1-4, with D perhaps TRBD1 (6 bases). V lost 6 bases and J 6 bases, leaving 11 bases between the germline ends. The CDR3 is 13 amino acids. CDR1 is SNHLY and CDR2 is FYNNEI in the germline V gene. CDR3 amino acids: CASRSTGYEKLFF. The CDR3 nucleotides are TGTGCCAGCAGGTCCACAGGGTATGAAAAACTGTTTTTT.

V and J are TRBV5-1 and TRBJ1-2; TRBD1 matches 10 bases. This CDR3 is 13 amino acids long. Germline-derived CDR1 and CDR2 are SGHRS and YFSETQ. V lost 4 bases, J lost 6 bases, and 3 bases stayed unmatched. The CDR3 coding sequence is TGCGCCAGCAGCATGGGGACAGGGGATGGCTACACCTTC. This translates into CASSMGTGDGYTF.

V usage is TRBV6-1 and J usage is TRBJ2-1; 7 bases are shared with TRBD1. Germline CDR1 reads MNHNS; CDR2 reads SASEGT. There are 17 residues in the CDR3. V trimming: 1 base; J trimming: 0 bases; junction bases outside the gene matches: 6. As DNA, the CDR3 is TGTGCCAGCAGTGAAGAAAGGGGGCTTCGCTCCTACAATGAGCAGTTCTTC. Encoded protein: CASSEERGLRSYNEQFF.

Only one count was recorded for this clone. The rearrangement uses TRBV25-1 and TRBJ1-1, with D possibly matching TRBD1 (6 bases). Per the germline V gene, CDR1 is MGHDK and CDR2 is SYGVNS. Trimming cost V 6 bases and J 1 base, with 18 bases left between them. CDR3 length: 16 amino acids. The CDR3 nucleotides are TGTGCCAGCAGACACTCCTTGACAGGAGCGAACACTGAAGCTTTCTTT. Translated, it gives CASRHSLTGANTEAFF. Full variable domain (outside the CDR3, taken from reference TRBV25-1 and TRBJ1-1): EADIYQTPRYLVIGTGKKITLECSQTMGHDKMYWYQQDPGMELHLIHYSYGVNSTEKGDLSSESTVSRIRTEHFPLTLESARPSHTSQYLCASRHSLTGANTEAFFGQGTRLTVV.

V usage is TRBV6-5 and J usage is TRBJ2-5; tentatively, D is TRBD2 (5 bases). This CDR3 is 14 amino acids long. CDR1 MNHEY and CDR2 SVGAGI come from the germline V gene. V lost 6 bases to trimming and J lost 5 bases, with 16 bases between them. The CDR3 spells CASRPLGGEETQYF. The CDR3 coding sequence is TGTGCCAGCAGGCCCCTAGGTGGGGAGGAGACCCAGTACTTC.

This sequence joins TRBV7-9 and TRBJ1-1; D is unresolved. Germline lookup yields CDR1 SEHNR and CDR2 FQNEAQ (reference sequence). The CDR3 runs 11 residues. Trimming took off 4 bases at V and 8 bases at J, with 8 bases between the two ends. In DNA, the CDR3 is TGTGCCAGCAGCTCAGGCGGGGAAGCTTTCTTT. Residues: CASSSGGEAFF.

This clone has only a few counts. This CDR3 reads CASSDPGQGSYEQYF. The CDR3 coding sequence is TGCGCCAGCAGTGATCCGGGACAGGGCTCCTACGAGCAGTACTTC. The rearrangement links TRBV10-2 to TRBJ2-7, with TRBD1 matching 9 bases. Germline assignment: CDR1 WSHSY and CDR2 SAAADI. V was pared by 3 bases and J by 0 bases, with 3 bases of the junction left unmatched. The CDR3 sequence is 15 residues long.

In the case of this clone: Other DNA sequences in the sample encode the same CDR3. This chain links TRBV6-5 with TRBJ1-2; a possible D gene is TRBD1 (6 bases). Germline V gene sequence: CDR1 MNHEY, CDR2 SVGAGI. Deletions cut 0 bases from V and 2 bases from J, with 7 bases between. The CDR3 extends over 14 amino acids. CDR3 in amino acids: CASSYSTGNYGYTF. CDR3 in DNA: TGTGCCAGCAGTTACTCTACAGGGAACTATGGCTACACCTTC.

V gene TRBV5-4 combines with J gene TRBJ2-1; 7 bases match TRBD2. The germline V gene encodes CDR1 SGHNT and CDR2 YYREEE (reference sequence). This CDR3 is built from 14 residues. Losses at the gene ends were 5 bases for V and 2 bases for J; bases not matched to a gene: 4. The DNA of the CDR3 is TGTGCCAGCAGAGGACTAGACGCCTACAATGAGCAGTTCTTC. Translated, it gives CASRGLDAYNEQFF.

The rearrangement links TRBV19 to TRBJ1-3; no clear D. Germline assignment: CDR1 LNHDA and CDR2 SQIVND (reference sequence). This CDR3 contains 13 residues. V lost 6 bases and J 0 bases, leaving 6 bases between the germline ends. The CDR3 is CASRQDSGNTIYF. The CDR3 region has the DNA TGTGCCAGTAGGCAGGACTCTGGAAACACCATATATTTT.

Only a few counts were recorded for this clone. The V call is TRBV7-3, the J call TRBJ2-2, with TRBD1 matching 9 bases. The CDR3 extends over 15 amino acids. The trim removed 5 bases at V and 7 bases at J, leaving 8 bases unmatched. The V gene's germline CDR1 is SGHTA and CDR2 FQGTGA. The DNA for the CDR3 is TGTGCCAGCAGCCTCCGACAGGGGGGAGTCGGGGAGCTGTTTTTT. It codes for CASSLRQGGVGELFF.

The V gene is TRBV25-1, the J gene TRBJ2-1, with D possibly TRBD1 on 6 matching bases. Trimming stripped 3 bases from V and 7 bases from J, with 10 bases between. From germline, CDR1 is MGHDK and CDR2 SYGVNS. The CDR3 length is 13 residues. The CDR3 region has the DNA TGTGCCAGCAGTGAGGGGGCTCGGAATGAGCAGTTCTTC. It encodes CASSEGARNEQFF.

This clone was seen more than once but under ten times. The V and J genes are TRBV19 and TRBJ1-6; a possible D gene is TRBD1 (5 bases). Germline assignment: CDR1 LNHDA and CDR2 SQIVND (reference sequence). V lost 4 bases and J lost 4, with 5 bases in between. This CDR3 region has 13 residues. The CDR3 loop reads CASSTGYNSPLHF. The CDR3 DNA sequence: TGTGCCAGTAGTACAGGGTATAATTCACCCCTCCACTTT.

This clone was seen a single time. CDR3 loop: CASSQGTGETYEQYF. Here the CDR3 DNA reads TGCGCCAGCAGCCAAGGGACAGGGGAAACCTACGAGCAGTACTTC. The chain combines TRBV5-1 with TRBJ2-7; TRBD1 aligns across 10 bases. This CDR3 spans 15 amino acids. The trim removed 4 bases at V and 2 bases at J, leaving 6 bases unmatched. Germline CDR1 is SGHRS and CDR2 is YFSETQ.

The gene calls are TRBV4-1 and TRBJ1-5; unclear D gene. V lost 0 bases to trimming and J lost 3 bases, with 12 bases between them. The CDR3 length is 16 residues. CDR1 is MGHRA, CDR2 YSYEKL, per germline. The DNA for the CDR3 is TGCGCCAGCAGCCAAGAATTGCTCCAGGTCAATCAGCCCCAGCATTTT. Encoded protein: CASSQELLQVNQPQHF.

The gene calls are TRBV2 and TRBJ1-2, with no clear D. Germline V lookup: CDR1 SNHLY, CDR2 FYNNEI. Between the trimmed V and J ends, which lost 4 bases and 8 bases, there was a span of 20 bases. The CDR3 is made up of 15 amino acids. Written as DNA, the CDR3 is TGTGCCAGCAGTGGTCGGCAGGAAAGTGTCGTCGGCTACACCTTC. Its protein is CASSGRQESVVGYTF.